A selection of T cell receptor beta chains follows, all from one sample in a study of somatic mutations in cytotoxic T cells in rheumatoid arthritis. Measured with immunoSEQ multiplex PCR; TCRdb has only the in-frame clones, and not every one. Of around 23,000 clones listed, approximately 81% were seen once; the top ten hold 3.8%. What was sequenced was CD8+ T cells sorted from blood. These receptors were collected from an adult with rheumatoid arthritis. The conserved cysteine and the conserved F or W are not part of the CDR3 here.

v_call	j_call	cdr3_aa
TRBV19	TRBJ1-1	ASSWDVNTEAF
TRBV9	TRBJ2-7	ASSAGLGPYEQY
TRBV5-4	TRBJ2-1	ASSYRGRTGGEQF
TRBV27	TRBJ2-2	ASSLWPGPGELF
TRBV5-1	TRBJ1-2	ASTDGQGDGYT
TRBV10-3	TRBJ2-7	AISESSGSSYEQY
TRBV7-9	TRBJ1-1	ASSYVQERAF
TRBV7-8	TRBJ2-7	ASSLVPSRPYEQY
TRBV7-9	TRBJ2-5	ASSSYTGGETQY
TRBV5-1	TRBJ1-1	ASSLTGADEAF
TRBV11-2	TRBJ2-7	ASSKGASYEQY
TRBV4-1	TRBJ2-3	ASSQDASGSSTDTQY
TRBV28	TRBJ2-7	ASSFGPVGYEQY
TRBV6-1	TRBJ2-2	ATTPTGDTGELF
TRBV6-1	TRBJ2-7	ASSGRGSSYEQY
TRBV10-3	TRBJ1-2	AISVGGYGGYT
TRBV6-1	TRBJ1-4	ASSRDGTVNEKLF